This T cell receptor (beta chain) was identified in a study of blood T cells in healthy people across ages. Concerning this clonotype itself: Its target is not known.

Study conclusions and caveats: Naive T cell percentage and TCR beta diversity correlated strongly. Per million T cells, TCR beta diversity dropped about linearly as age rose.

The authors ran a second PCR of 7 to 11 cycles using a sample-barcoded 5' primer and a J-beta primer mix. MiXCR was run by TCRdb on the 5' RACE reads, yielding one entry per CDR3 protein. Of roughly 1,500,000 distinct CDR3 sequences in the sample, roughly 32% were seen once. The individuals who served as donors were healthy Caucasians living in Russia, aged about 6 to 100. Input material: blood. The source of this sequence is a woman under 40 in good health.

The CDR3 nucleotides read TGTGCCAGCAGCCGCAACGGGGGGACGGCCTACGAGCAGTACTTC. Its protein product is CASSRNGGTAYEQYF. V and J are TRBV5-4 and TRBJ2-7, with 7 bases matching TRBD2. The CDR3 is 15 residues long. From germline, CDR1 is SGHNT and CDR2 YYREEE (reference sequence). With V trimmed by 4 bases and J by 2 bases, 9 bases remained unmatched.